This T cell receptor beta chain was retrieved from a study of blood T cells in healthy people across ages. A second PCR, run for roughly 7 to 12 cycles, used a sample-barcoded 5' primer plus a J-beta primer mix. TCRdb reanalysed the 5' RACE reads using MiXCR and keeps one entry per CDR3 protein. The table lists about 1.1 million distinct CDR3 sequences, around two fifths of them singletons. Deletions cut 0 bases from V and 1 base from J, with 11 bases between. CDR3 length: 16 residues. Germline lookup yields CDR1 KGHDR and CDR2 SFDVKD. This clonotype appeared a few times. This chain uses TRBV24-1 with TRBJ1-2; D ambiguous. The sequenced sample was blood. This clonotype was obtained from a man younger than 30 in good health. The CDR3 region has the DNA TGTGCCACCAGTGATTTGCGCCGGGATGGTAACTATGGCTACACCTTC. Translation: CATSDLRRDGNYGYTF.